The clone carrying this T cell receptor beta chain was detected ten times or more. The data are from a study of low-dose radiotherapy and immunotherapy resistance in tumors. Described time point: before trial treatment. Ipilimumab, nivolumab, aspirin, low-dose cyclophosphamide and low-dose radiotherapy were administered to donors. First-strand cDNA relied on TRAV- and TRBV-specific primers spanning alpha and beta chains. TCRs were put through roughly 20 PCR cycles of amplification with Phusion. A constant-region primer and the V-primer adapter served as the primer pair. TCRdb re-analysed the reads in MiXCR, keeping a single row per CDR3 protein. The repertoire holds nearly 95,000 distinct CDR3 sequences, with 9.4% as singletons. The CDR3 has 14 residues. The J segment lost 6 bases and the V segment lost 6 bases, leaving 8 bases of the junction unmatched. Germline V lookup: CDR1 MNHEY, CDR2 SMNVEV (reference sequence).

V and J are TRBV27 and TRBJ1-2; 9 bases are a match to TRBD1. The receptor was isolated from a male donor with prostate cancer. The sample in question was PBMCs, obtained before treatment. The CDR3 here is CASRGQGRSDGYTF. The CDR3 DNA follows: TGTGCCAGCAGGGGACAGGGAAGGTCGGATGGCTACACCTTC.